This is a list of T cell receptor beta chains from one sample in a study of T cells in Graves' hyperthyroidism and ophthalmopathy. TCRdb used MiXCR to reprocess the multiplex PCR reads, holding one entry per CDR3 protein. The table lists about 400,000 distinct CDR3 sequences, approximately 15% of them singletons. The sequenced sample consisted of blood. The receptors originated from a woman under 30 with Graves' hyperthyroidism that later progressed to Graves' ophthalmopathy. Each CDR3 is given with its conserved first and last residue. D genes are given only for firm matches. Not every row has a clone size; where given, it reads once, few, many or a size class.

clone_size,v_call,j_call,d_call,cdr3_nt,cdr3_aa
many,TRBV15,TRBJ1-1,NA,TGTGCCACCAGCAGGGATACCGAACCCAGGACTGAAGCTTTCTTT,CATSRDTEPRTEAFF
many,TRBV7-2,TRBJ1-5,NA,TGTGCCAGCAGCCAGGGCTCGGGACCATCCTATAGCAATCAGCCCCAGCATTTT,CASSQGSGPSYSNQPQHF
few,TRBV4-1,TRBJ1-1,NA,TGCGCCAGCAGCCAACCCCGTAGACCCACTGAAGCTTTCTTT,CASSQPRRPTEAFF
many,TRBV18,TRBJ1-5,NA,TGTGCCAGCTCACCAACCGGGTCGGGCAATCAGCCCCAGCATTTT,CASSPTGSGNQPQHF
many,TRBV28,TRBJ1-5,TRBD1,TGTGCCAGCAGTGGACAGGGGATGGGGTTAAATCAGCCCCAGCATTTT,CASSGQGMGLNQPQHF
NA,TRBV15,TRBJ1-3,NA,TGTGCCACCAGCAGATACCGACAGGAGAGCTCTGGAAACACCATATATTTT,CATSRYRQESSGNTIYF
NA,TRBV14,TRBJ2-2,TRBD2,TGTGCCAGCAGCCAACCGACTAGCGTGAACACCGGGGAGCTGTTTTTT,CASSQPTSVNTGELFF
few,TRBV7-2,TRBJ2-6,NA,TGTGCCAGCAGCTCAGGTTTAGCGAGGGGGGCCAACGTCCTGACTTTC,CASSSGLARGANVLTF
many,TRBV28,TRBJ2-7,TRBD2,TGTGCCAGCAGTTTAGGAGGAGGCGGGAGACCCTACGAGCAGTACTTC,CASSLGGGGRPYEQYF
NA,TRBV19,TRBJ1-6,NA,TGTGCCAGTAGTTCTGGGACGGAATTTAAGTCACCCCTCCACTTT,CASSSGTEFKSPLHF
NA,TRBV29-1,TRBJ2-4,NA,TGCAGCGCGGGACAGCGGGACATTCAGTACTTC,CSAGQRDIQYF
NA,TRBV12-3/TRBV12-4,TRBJ2-5,NA,TGTGCCAGCAGTTTAAGGTCTGGGCACCAAGAGACCCAGTACTTC,CASSLRSGHQETQYF
many,TRBV3-1,TRBJ2-3,TRBD2,TGTGCCAGCAGCCAAGCAGGACTAGCGGGAGTAAGAGATACGCAGTATTTT,CASSQAGLAGVRDTQYF
NA,TRBV24-1,TRBJ2-1,TRBD1,TGTGCCACCAGTAACAGGGGAGCGAACAATGAGCAGTTCTTC,CATSNRGANNEQFF
many,TRBV20-1,TRBJ2-1,TRBD2,TGCAGTGCTCCGGGACTAGCGGGAGGGTTCAATGAGCAGTTCTTC,CSAPGLAGGFNEQFF
many,TRBV6-1,TRBJ2-1,TRBD2,TGTGCCAGCAGTGAACCAGGGACTAGCGGGAGGGCCTTGAATGAGCAGTTCTTC,CASSEPGTSGRALNEQFF
many,TRBV7-8,TRBJ2-3,NA,TGTGCCAGCAGCTTAGCGTGGTTATTCCCACAGGCCACAGATACGCAGTATTTT,CASSLAWLFPQATDTQYF
few,TRBV4-1,TRBJ2-7,NA,TGCGCCAGCAGCCCATCTTTGAGTTTCGACGAGCAGTACTTC,CASSPSLSFDEQYF
NA,TRBV5-4,TRBJ1-1,TRBD1,TGTGCCAGCAGCTTGAATTACAGGGGCCGGACTGAAGCTTTCTTT,CASSLNYRGRTEAFF
many,TRBV5-1,TRBJ2-7,TRBD2,TGCGCCAGCAGCTTGGAACTAGCGGGAGTCGGCGAGCAGTACTTC,CASSLELAGVGEQYF
many,TRBV27,TRBJ2-2,TRBD2,TGTGCCAGCAGTCCCAGGGACGAAGCGGGAGGGACCGGGGAGCTGTTTTTT,CASSPRDEAGGTGELFF
many,TRBV28,TRBJ2-1,NA,TGTGCCAGCAGTTTTAGCGGTCAATTCCCTTACAATGAGCAGTTCTTC,CASSFSGQFPYNEQFF
few,TRBV20-1,TRBJ2-1,TRBD2,TGCAGTGCTAGAAAACCGGGGAGGGAGATCACCTACAATGAGCAGTTCTTC,CSARKPGREITYNEQFF
many,TRBV11-3,TRBJ2-1,NA,TGTGCCAGCAGCCCTTCCCTAACGGGCCACAATGAGCAGTTCTTC,CASSPSLTGHNEQFF
NA,TRBV12-3/TRBV12-4,TRBJ1-1,NA,TGTGCCAGCAACCCGGGACGGAGGATGAACACTGAAGCTTTCTTT,CASNPGRRMNTEAFF
many,TRBV5-6,TRBJ1-2,NA,TGTGCCAGCAGCTTGCAGGACACTGGCTACACCTTC,CASSLQDTGYTF
many,TRBV11-3,TRBJ2-2,TRBD1,TGTGCCAGCGGGGGGACAGGAGACACCGGGGAGCTGTTTTTT,CASGGTGDTGELFF
many,TRBV27,TRBJ2-3,TRBD2,TGTGCCAGCAGAAGGAGAGCGGGAGGAACAGATACGCAGTATTTT,CASRRRAGGTDTQYF
many,TRBV28,TRBJ1-4,NA,TGTGCCAGCAGTTTCTCGGGACTTGCAACTAATGAAAAACTGTTTTTT,CASSFSGLATNEKLFF
NA,TRBV18,TRBJ2-6,NA,TGTGCCAGCTCACCAAGAGGGGGGACAGTCTCTGGGGCCAACGTCCTGACTTTC,CASSPRGGTVSGANVLTF
many,TRBV20-1,TRBJ2-7,NA,TGCAGTGCTAGACTGGACAGCCCTGTCGAGCAGTACTTC,CSARLDSPVEQYF
NA,TRBV6-2/TRBV6-3,TRBJ2-2,NA,TGTGCCAGCATAGAGGGATCGGTCGGGGAGCTGTTTTTT,CASIEGSVGELFF
many,TRBV18,TRBJ2-7,TRBD2,TGTGCCAGCTCACCCCTTTTCGGACTAGATATATACGAGCAGTACTTC,CASSPLFGLDIYEQYF
few,TRBV29-1,TRBJ2-3,TRBD2,TGCAGCGTTGAAGAATCGGCGGGAGGGGTCCCGGATACGCAGTATTTT,CSVEESAGGVPDTQYF
many,TRBV15,TRBJ2-7,TRBD2,TGTGCCACCAGCATAAGTTCAGCGGGAGGGCCGGTGCAGTACTTC,CATSISSAGGPVQYF
many,TRBV6-1,TRBJ1-1,NA,TGTGCCAGCAGTAAACTTGGATCCAACACTGAAGCTTTCTTT,CASSKLGSNTEAFF
NA,TRBV20-1,TRBJ1-4,NA,TGCAGTGCTAGATTCCAAGGGGGGGAAAAACTGTTTTTT,CSARFQGGEKLFF
few,TRBV4-3,TRBJ2-7,TRBD1,TGCGCCAGCAGCCAAGGACAGGGTTCCCACGAGCAGTACTTC,CASSQGQGSHEQYF
many,TRBV27,TRBJ2-1,TRBD2,TGTGCCAGCGGGACTAGCGGGAGGGGCTGGGTGAGCTACAATGAGCAGTTCTTC,CASGTSGRGWVSYNEQFF
many,TRBV28,TRBJ2-1,TRBD2,TGTGCCAGCACCGGGCTAGCGGACTACAATGAGCAGTTCTTC,CASTGLADYNEQFF